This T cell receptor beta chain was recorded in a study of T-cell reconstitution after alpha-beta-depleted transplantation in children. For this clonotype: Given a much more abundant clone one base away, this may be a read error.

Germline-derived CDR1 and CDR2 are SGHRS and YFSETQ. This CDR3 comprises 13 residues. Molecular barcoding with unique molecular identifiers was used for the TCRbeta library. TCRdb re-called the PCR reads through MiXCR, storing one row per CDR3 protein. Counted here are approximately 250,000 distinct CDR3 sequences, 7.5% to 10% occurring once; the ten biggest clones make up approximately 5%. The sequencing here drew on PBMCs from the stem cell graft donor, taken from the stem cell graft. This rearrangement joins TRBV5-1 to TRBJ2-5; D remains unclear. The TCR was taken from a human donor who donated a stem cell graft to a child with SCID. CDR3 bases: TGCGCCAGCAGCTTGGTGGACCAAGAGACCCTGTACTTC. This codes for CASSLVDQETLYF.